This passage covers 27 T cell receptor beta chains from one sample sequenced in a study of shared clonotypes between healthy human individuals. Profiling relied on immunoSEQ multiplex PCR, and the TCRdb table lists in-frame clones only, not all of them. The sample has approximately 87,000 clones; roughly three fifths are singletons. Sequencing used memory CD8+ T cells sorted from blood. Subset given: CD45RO+ cells pooled with CCR7-negative TemRA cells. Receptors were obtained from a man under 40 in good health.

J is TRBJ2-3 and V is TRBV28; D is possibly TRBD1 (6 bases). The germline gives CDR1 MDHEN, CDR2 SYDVKM. The germline V and J ends were trimmed by 6 bases and 2 bases, with 12 bases remaining between them. The CDR3 has 14 residues. The CDR3 protein is CASSKDSTTDTQYF. For the CDR3, the DNA is TGTGCCAGCAGCAAGGACAGTACCACAGATACGCAGTATTTT.

The V and J genes are TRBV11-2 and TRBJ2-2, with D uncertain. Per germline, CDR1 SGHAT and CDR2 FQNNGV. This CDR3 is 16 amino acids long. The germline V and J ends were trimmed by 2 bases and 4 bases, with 14 bases remaining between them. The CDR3 sequence is CASSLQQTYLTGELFF. CDR3 bases: TGTGCCAGCAGCTTACAGCAGACATACCTCACCGGGGAGCTGTTTTTT.

This chain uses TRBV6-1 with TRBJ2-7; 10 bases agree with TRBD1. V gave up 6 bases and J gave up 3 bases; unmatched junction bases: 5. The germline V gene has CDR1 MNHNS and CDR2 SASEGT. This CDR3 region has 14 residues. CDR3 bases: TGTGCCAGCAGGGGGACAGGGGAAGTCTACGAGCAGTACTTC. Its translation is CASRGTGEVYEQYF.

This chain connects TRBV9 to TRBJ2-3, with D uncertain. Per germline, CDR1 SGDLS and CDR2 YYNGEE. V gave up 0 bases and J gave up 6 bases, with 8 bases separating them. The CDR3 is 13 amino acids. CDR3 DNA sequence: TGTGCCAGCAGCGTAGGCCGTGGGGATACGCAGTATTTT. Translation gives CASSVGRGDTQYF.

This rearrangement joins TRBV9 to TRBJ2-1; 8 nucleotides align to TRBD2. V was pared by 0 bases and J by 10 bases, with 9 bases of the junction left unmatched. Germline V gene lookup returns CDR1 SGDLS and CDR2 YYNGEE. The CDR3 loop spans 15 amino acids. The CDR3 sequence: CASSVVDSGKAEQFF. For the CDR3, the DNA is TGTGCCAGCAGCGTAGTGGATAGCGGGAAAGCCGAGCAGTTCTTC.

This clone was recorded a few times. V usage is TRBV6-4 and J usage is TRBJ2-3; 8 bases fit TRBD2. CDR1 MRHNA and CDR2 SNTAGT come from the germline V gene. The ends lost 4 bases at V and 2 bases at J; junction bases unmatched: 5. The CDR3 sequence is 15 residues long. Written as DNA, the CDR3 is TGTGCCAGCAGTGTCGACGGGAGGGCCACAGATACGCAGTATTTT. Protein product: CASSVDGRATDTQYF.

This clone was picked up a small number of times. The chain has TRBV27 and TRBJ2-2; the D is unclear. CDR3 length: 12 amino acids. CDR1 is MNHEY and CDR2 is SMNVEV in the germline V gene (reference sequence). The V end was cut by 8 bases, the J end by 2 bases, with 6 bases between. The CDR3 is CASGQNTGELFF. For the CDR3, the DNA is TGTGCCAGCGGGCAAAACACCGGGGAGCTGTTTTTT.

The genes are TRBV11-2 and TRBJ1-2; D gene uncertain. Germline-derived CDR1 and CDR2 are SGHAT and FQNNGV. The CDR3 extends over 15 amino acids. Trimming took 2 bases from V and 0 from J, leaving 10 bases between them. As DNA, the CDR3 is TGTGCCAGCAGCTTATCTGCACACTCTAACTATGGCTACACCTTC. As protein: CASSLSAHSNYGYTF. Full variable domain (remainder filled in from reference TRBV11-2 and TRBJ1-2): EAGVAQSPRYKIIEKRQSVAFWCNPISGHATLYWYQQILGQGPKLLIQFQNNGVVDDSQLPKDRFSAERLKGVDSTLKIQPAKLEDSAVYLCASSLSAHSNYGYTFGSGTRLTVV.

The V gene is TRBV19, the J gene TRBJ1-2; a possible D gene is TRBD1 (5 bases). The CDR3 extends over 16 amino acids. V lost 5 bases and J lost 4, with 20 bases in between. Germline CDR1 LNHDA, CDR2 SQIVND (reference sequence). CDR3 nucleotide sequence: TGTGCCAGTAGTCTCTCGGGGGGGTTTGGCGGCTATGGCTACACCTTC. Translating it yields CASSLSGGFGGYGYTF.

Judged by abundance, this clone is medium-sized. In the same sample, other DNA sequences code for this CDR3. The V and J genes are TRBV28 and TRBJ2-2; D remains ambiguous. Germline V gene sequence: CDR1 MDHEN, CDR2 SYDVKM. The CDR3 is 12 residues long. Trimming removed 1 base from V and 7 bases from J, with 4 bases in between. The CDR3 sequence: CASSLFGGELFF. The CDR3 nucleotides are TGTGCCAGCAGTTTATTCGGCGGGGAGCTGTTTTTT.

This clone was observed many times. V gene TRBV9 combines with J gene TRBJ2-1; the D gene is possibly TRBD2 (5 bases). Germline V gives CDR1 SGDLS, CDR2 YYNGEE. Trimming took off 1 base at V and 4 bases at J, with 12 bases between the two ends. This CDR3 is 15 amino acids long. The CDR3 region is CASSVQSGGYNEQFF. The CDR3 DNA is TGTGCCAGCAGCGTACAATCAGGAGGTTACAATGAGCAGTTCTTC.

This clone was seen only a few times. The chain carries TRBV11-1 and TRBJ1-2; TRBD1 aligns across 10 bases. Germline V gene data show CDR1 as SGHAT and CDR2 as FQDESV (reference sequence). V was clipped by 4 bases and J by 5 bases; unmatched bases: 1. The CDR3 has 13 amino acids. Here the CDR3 DNA reads TGTGCCAGCAGCTGGACAGGGGGGTATGGCTACACCTTC. As protein: CASSWTGGYGYTF. Variable domain in full (rest from reference TRBV11-1 and TRBJ1-2): EAEVAQSPRYKITEKSQAVAFWCDPISGHATLYWYRQILGQGPELLVQFQDESVVDDSQLPKDRFSAERLKGVDSTLKIQPAELGDSAMYLCASSWTGGYGYTFGSGTRLTVV.

The chain carries TRBV9 and TRBJ2-3, with 7 bases aligning to TRBD2. CDR3 length: 15 amino acids. Germline CDR1 and CDR2: SGDLS and YYNGEE. Trimming took 0 bases from V and 3 from J; bases not matched to a gene: 4. CDR3 amino acids: CASSVELSGTDTQYF. CDR3 nucleotides: TGTGCCAGCAGCGTAGAGCTTAGCGGGACAGATACGCAGTATTTT.

About this clone: This may be a read error, as it is one base from a much larger clone. Other DNA sequences in this sample translate to the same CDR3. The V gene is TRBV6-5, the J gene TRBJ2-7; 8 nucleotides match TRBD1. This CDR3 is built from 15 residues. Looked up from germline, CDR1 is MNHEY and CDR2 is SVGAGI. This CDR3 reads CASSSRDRGAYEQYF. The CDR3 DNA sequence: TGTGCCAGCAGTTCCCGCGACAGGGGCGCATACGAGCAGTACTTT.

J is TRBJ2-4 and V is TRBV5-8; no reliable D call. The CDR3 spans 13 residues. Trimming left V 0 bases short and J 6 bases short, with 7 bases between. From germline, CDR1 is SGHTS and CDR2 YDEGEE. The CDR3 DNA reads as TGTGCCAGCAGCTTGGTGTCAGCAAACATTCAGTACTTC. Residues: CASSLVSANIQYF.

The chain couples TRBV15 to TRBJ2-7; D possibly corresponds to TRBD1 (5 bases). The V gene's germline CDR1 is LNHNV and CDR2 YYDKDF (reference sequence). The V gene lost 1 base and the J gene lost 7 bases, with 17 bases spanning the gap. The CDR3 has 15 residues. CDR3 coding DNA: TGTGCCACCAGCAGAGGGTTAAGCAGGGAAGAGGAGCAGTACTTC. Protein: CATSRGLSREEEQYF.

CDR3 DNA: TGTGCCAGCAGCTTGTTTGCCGAGGTTCGGGCTGAAGCTTTCTTT. Translated: CASSLFAEVRAEAFF. The rearrangement links TRBV5-5 to TRBJ1-1; D is uncertain. This CDR3 is built from 15 residues. The V end was cut by 1 base, the J end by 6 bases, with 16 bases between. Germline V gene data show CDR1 as SGHKS and CDR2 as YYEKEE (reference sequence).

This clone was counted at least ten times. This chain's CDR3 is CASSPLPGTSGFFTDTQYF. The CDR3, as DNA: TGTGCCAGCAGTCCCCTCCCCGGGACTAGCGGGTTTTTCACAGATACGCAGTATTTT. The J gene is TRBJ2-3, the V gene TRBV27; 12 bases are a match to TRBD2. The germline V gene encodes CDR1 MNHEY and CDR2 SMNVEV (reference sequence). The CDR3 is made up of 19 amino acids. V trimming: 5 bases; J trimming: 2 bases; junction bases outside the gene matches: 14.

This clone was picked up one time. The chain has TRBV15 and TRBJ2-1; weak D call: TRBD1 (5 bases). The germline V and J ends were trimmed by 8 bases and 5 bases, with 7 bases remaining between them. CDR3 length: 11 residues. Germline V gene data show CDR1 as LNHNV and CDR2 as YYDKDF (reference sequence). The CDR3 loop is CATQGDNEQFF. In DNA form, the CDR3 reads TGTGCCACCCAGGGTGACAATGAGCAGTTCTTC.

The rearrangement uses TRBV18 and TRBJ1-5; D gene uncertain. In germline, CDR1 is KGHSH, CDR2 LQKENI. Trimming removed 5 bases from V and 5 bases from J, with 10 bases in between. This CDR3 is built from 13 residues. CDR3 DNA sequence: TGTGCCAGCTCATCTCTAAGGGATCAGCCCCAGCATTTT. It specifies CASSSLRDQPQHF.

Ten or more counts support this clone. This CDR3 reads CASSLHRDYYEQYF. In DNA form, the CDR3 reads TGTGCCAGCAGCTTACACAGGGATTACTACGAGCAGTACTTC. This sequence joins TRBV7-2 and TRBJ2-7; D is perhaps TRBD1 (6 bases). The CDR3 length is 14 residues. V gave up 2 bases and J gave up 3 bases, with 11 bases separating them. Per germline, CDR1 SGHTA and CDR2 FQGNSA. Supplemented by reference TRBV7-2 and TRBJ2-7, the full variable domain reads GAGVSQSPSNKVTEKGKDVELRCDPISGHTALYWYRQSLGQGLEFLIYFQGNSAPDKSGLPSDRFSAERTGGSVSTLTIQRTQQEDSAVYLCASSLHRDYYEQYFGPGTRLTVT.

The rearrangement links TRBV6-6 to TRBJ2-3; D may be TRBD1 (5 bases). Germline CDR1 is MNHNY and CDR2 is SVGAGI (reference sequence). The CDR3 is 14 amino acids. V dropped 6 bases and J dropped 6 bases, with 16 bases sitting between them. CDR3 bases: TGTGCCAGCAGACCGACAGCCCTCAGTGATACGCAGTATTTT. This encodes CASRPTALSDTQYF.

This clone was detected ten times or more. The V and J genes are TRBV29-1 and TRBJ2-1; 9 nucleotides match TRBD1. Trimming took 1 base from V and 5 from J; bases not matched to a gene: 6. In germline, CDR1 is SQVTM, CDR2 ANQGSEA. The CDR3 spans 15 residues. CDR3 residues: CSVEGPGTGNNEQFF. The CDR3 DNA sequence: TGCAGCGTTGAAGGTCCCGGGACAGGGAACAATGAGCAGTTCTTC.

The chain is built from TRBV7-9 and TRBJ1-1; D perhaps matches TRBD1 (5 bases). Germline CDR1 is SEHNR and CDR2 is FQNEAQ (reference sequence). V lost 3 bases, J lost 1 base, and 24 bases lay in between. This CDR3 has 19 amino acids. CDR3 sequence: CASSFPSREGRGTNTEAFF. The CDR3 coding sequence is TGTGCCAGCAGCTTCCCCTCTAGGGAGGGGCGGGGTACGAACACTGAAGCTTTCTTT.

The table lists this clone with a few counts. The chain has TRBV10-2 and TRBJ1-1; D is uncertain. The CDR3 runs to 16 residues. Trimming removed 5 bases from V and 5 bases from J, with 21 bases in between. Germline V gene lookup returns CDR1 WSHSY and CDR2 SAAADI. CDR3 sequence reads: CASSRTWTPSGTEAFF. As DNA, the CDR3 is TGCGCCAGCAGTCGAACCTGGACGCCAAGTGGGACTGAAGCTTTCTTT.

V is TRBV25-1 and J is TRBJ2-5, with 7 bases aligning to TRBD1. CDR1 and CDR2 from the germline V gene are MGHDK and SYGVNS. This CDR3 has 14 amino acids. V dropped 4 bases and J dropped 5; count of bases not matched to a gene: 7. Written as DNA, the CDR3 is TGTGCCAGCAGTGCCATCGACAGGGAGGAGACCCAGTACTTC. Amino acid sequence: CASSAIDREETQYF.

This chain uses TRBV25-1 with TRBJ1-5, with 8 bases identical to TRBD1. V dropped 4 bases and J dropped 3; count of bases not matched to a gene: 8. Per the germline V gene, CDR1 is MGHDK and CDR2 is SYGVNS. The CDR3 contains 16 residues. The CDR3 DNA follows: TGTGCCAGCAGTGGACCAGACAGGGGTCCCAATCAGCCCCAGCATTTT. Protein sequence: CASSGPDRGPNQPQHF.